The clone carrying this TCR beta chain was found a few times. Its specificity is not known. This entry belongs to a study of T cell repertoires in cytomegalovirus infection. Study-wide background: Newly reported HLA-C-restricted and thoroughly characterized HLA-B-restricted CMV epitopes were employed. Both CMV infection and a matching HLA type were indicated by public TCR beta signatures. Study results and limitations: HLA-C-restricted, CMV-specific TCR beta clonotypes were dominant ex vivo. CMV carriers having the relevant HLA were flagged by cumulative public TCR beta family frequency.

TCRdb called the reads again in MiXCR, with one record for every CDR3 protein. The sample has about 27,000 distinct CDR3 sequences; under 20% are singletons. This CDR3 is 19 amino acids long. Deletions cut 5 bases from V and 0 bases from J, with 20 bases between. From germline, CDR1 is SGHVS and CDR2 FQNEAQ. Here the sequenced sample was CD8+ T cells from cultured PBMCs, taken from culture after CMV antigen stimulation. The TCR was taken from a human donor in good health (CMV status not recorded). Some clones in this sample may be carry-over from other donors' samples. The chain employs TRBV7-8 and TRBJ2-6; either TRBD1 or TRBD2 may fit D (5 bases each). CDR3: CASSNKGPGSRSGANVLTF. The CDR3 DNA follows: TGTGCCAGCAGCAATAAGGGGCCAGGGAGTCGCTCTGGGGCCAACGTCCTGACTTTC.